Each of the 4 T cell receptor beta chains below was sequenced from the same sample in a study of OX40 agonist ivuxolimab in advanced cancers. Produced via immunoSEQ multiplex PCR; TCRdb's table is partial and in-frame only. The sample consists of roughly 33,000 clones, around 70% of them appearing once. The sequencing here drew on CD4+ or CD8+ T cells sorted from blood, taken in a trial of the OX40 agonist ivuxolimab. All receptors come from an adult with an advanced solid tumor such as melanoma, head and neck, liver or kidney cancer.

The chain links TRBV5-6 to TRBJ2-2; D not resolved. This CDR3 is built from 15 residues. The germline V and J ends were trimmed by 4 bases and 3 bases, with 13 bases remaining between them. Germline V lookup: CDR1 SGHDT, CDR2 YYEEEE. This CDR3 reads CASSPPDIDTGELFF. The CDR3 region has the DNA TGTGCCAGCAGCCCTCCTGACATTGACACCGGGGAGCTGTTTTTT.

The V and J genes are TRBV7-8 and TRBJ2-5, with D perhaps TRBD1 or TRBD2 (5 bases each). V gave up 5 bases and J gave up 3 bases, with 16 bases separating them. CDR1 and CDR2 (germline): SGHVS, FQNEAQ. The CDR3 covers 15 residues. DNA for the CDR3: TGTGCCAGCAGCAGAGGCAGGGTGGGGGAAGAGACCCAGTACTTC. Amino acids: CASSRGRVGEETQYF.

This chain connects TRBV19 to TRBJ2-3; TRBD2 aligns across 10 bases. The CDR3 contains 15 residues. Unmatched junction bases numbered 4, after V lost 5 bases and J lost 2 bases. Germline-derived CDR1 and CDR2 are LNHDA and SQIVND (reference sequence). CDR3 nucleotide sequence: TGTGCCAGTAGTCAGACTAGCGGGCTCACAGATACGCAGTATTTT. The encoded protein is CASSQTSGLTDTQYF.

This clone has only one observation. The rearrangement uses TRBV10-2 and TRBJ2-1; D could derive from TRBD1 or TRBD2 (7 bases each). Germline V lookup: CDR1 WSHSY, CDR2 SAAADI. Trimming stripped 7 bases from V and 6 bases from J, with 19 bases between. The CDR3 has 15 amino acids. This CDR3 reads CASILSQGGSNEQFF. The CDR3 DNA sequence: TGCGCCAGCATCCTTAGCCAGGGGGGGAGCAATGAGCAGTTCTTC.